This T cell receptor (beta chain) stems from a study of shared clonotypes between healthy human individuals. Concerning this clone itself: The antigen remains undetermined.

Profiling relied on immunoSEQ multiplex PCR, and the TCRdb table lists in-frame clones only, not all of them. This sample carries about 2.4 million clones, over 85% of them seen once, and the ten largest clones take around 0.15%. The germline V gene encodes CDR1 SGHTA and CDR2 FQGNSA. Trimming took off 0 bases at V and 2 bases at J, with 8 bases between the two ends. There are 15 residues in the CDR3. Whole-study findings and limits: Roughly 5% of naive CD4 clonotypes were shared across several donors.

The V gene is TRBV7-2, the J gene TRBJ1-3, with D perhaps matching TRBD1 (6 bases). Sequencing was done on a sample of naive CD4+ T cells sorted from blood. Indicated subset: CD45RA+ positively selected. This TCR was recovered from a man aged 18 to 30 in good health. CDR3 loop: CASSLATGPGNTIYF. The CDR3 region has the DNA TGTGCCAGCAGCTTAGCGACAGGTCCTGGAAACACCATATATTTT.